This entry concerns a single T cell receptor (beta chain). Antigen unknown. The data were produced by immunoSEQ multiplex PCR, yet TCRdb's version contains in-frame clones alone and is incomplete. In the table there are tens of thousands of clones, about four fifths of which are singletons. This CDR3 has 17 amino acids. Trimming took off 0 bases at V and 0 bases at J, with 13 bases between the two ends. CDR1 and CDR2 from the germline V gene are SGHRS and YFSETQ. This entry belongs to a study of graft-versus-host responses after intestinal transplantation. Study as a whole: All recipients were transplanted with multivisceral, liver-intestinal, or isolated intestinal grafts. The whole recipient group had anti-thymocyte globulin induction followed by tacrolimus and steroids for roughly three years. Notes on the study in general: Early post-transplant HvG declines were associated with peak circulating GvH clone levels. Ileal or blood samples showed some GvH clones first, and such clones were also found in recipient marrow.

The input for sequencing was unstimulated CD4+ T cells sorted from spleen or lymph node cells, taken before intestinal transplant. The V and J genes are TRBV5-1 and TRBJ2-4; a weak D match, TRBD1 (6 bases). The origin of this receptor is a human donor who received an intestinal transplant. For the CDR3, the DNA is TGCGCCAGCAGCTTGGCATGGGGGCAGGTAGCCAAAAACATTCAGTACTTC. Amino acid sequence: CASSLAWGQVAKNIQYF.